The rows below give T cell receptor beta chains drawn from one sample of a study of OX40 agonist ivuxolimab in advanced cancers. The data were produced by immunoSEQ multiplex PCR, yet TCRdb's version contains in-frame clones alone and is incomplete. In the table there are 55,000 to 90,000 clones, 88% of which are singletons. The sample here was CD4+ or CD8+ T cells sorted from blood, taken in a trial of the OX40 agonist ivuxolimab. These receptors came from an adult with an advanced solid tumor such as melanoma, head and neck, liver or kidney cancer. CDR3s include the opening cysteine and the closing phenylalanine or tryptophan. A D gene is named only where the DNA matches it firmly. A row's size may be missing; if present it is once, few, many or a size class.

cdr3_aa cdr3_nt d_call v_call clone_size j_call
CASSWTGGWQYF TGTGCCAGCAGTTGGACAGGGGGATGGCAGTACTTC TRBD1 TRBV6-5 - TRBJ2-7
CASNTGQGTETQYF TGTGCCAGTAACACGGGACAGGGCACAGAGACCCAGTACTTC TRBD1 TRBV5-4 - TRBJ2-5
CASSSHHGLPNEQFF TGTGCCAGTAGTTCTCACCACGGCCTTCCCAATGAGCAGTTCTTC - TRBV19 few TRBJ2-1
CASSSVGVSEQYF TGTGCCAGCAGCTCCGTAGGGGTATCCGAGCAGTACTTC - TRBV7-9 - TRBJ2-7
CASSQRQGEGGYTF TGTGCCAGCAGCCAAAGACAGGGTGAGGGTGGCTACACCTTC TRBD1 TRBV4-2 - TRBJ1-2
CASSLTPSGGPQTSYEQYF TGCGCCAGCAGCTTGACTCCTAGCGGGGGGCCCCAGACCTCCTACGAGCAGTACTTC TRBD2 TRBV5-1 - TRBJ2-7
CASSLWSGRGAQNTGELFF TGTGCCAGCAGCTTATGGAGCGGGCGGGGGGCCCAGAACACCGGGGAGCTGTTTTTT TRBD2 TRBV7-9 - TRBJ2-2
CASSFTSSTDTQYF TGTGCCAGCAGCTTCACCTCTAGCACAGATACGCAGTATTTT - TRBV7-6 - TRBJ2-3
CASSSIAVPGTRSDTQYF TGTGCCAGCAGCTCAATAGCGGTACCCGGGACTAGGTCCGATACGCAGTATTTT TRBD2 TRBV7-2 - TRBJ2-3
CASSTWTGLKNTEAFF TGCGCCAGCAGCACCTGGACAGGCCTTAAGAACACTGAAGCTTTCTTT TRBD1 TRBV5-1 - TRBJ1-1
CASSIGQGARTQYF TGTGCCAGTAGTATAGGACAGGGGGCGCGAACGCAGTATTTT TRBD1 TRBV19 - TRBJ2-3
CASSLGVAYEQYF TGTGCCAGCAGCTTAGGGGTGGCCTACGAGCAGTACTTC - TRBV7-2 - TRBJ2-7
CASSPGTGWREKLFF TGTGCCAGCAGTCCCGGGACAGGGTGGCGTGAAAAACTGTTTTTT TRBD1 TRBV28 few TRBJ1-4
CASSFGQGSSYEQYF TGTGCCAGCAGCTTCGGACAGGGAAGCTCCTACGAGCAGTACTTC TRBD1 TRBV7-9 - TRBJ2-7
CASSLGRGLITDTQYF TGTGCCAGCAGTCTCGGGAGGGGGCTGATCACAGATACGCAGTATTTT - TRBV27 - TRBJ2-3
CAWSAGYTQYF TGTGCCTGGAGTGCCGGGTATACGCAGTATTTT - TRBV30 - TRBJ2-3
CASSLFAQGYNEQFF TGTGCCAGCAGTTTGTTCGCCCAGGGGTACAATGAGCAGTTCTTC - TRBV28 - TRBJ2-1
CASSGNRGAYGYTF TGTGCCAGTAGTGGGAATCGGGGGGCCTATGGCTACACCTTC - TRBV19 - TRBJ1-2
CASSLGTGFRQPQHF TGTGCCAGCAGCCTAGGGACAGGATTTCGTCAGCCCCAGCATTTT TRBD1 TRBV7-2 few TRBJ1-5
CASSLSGGTYGQPQHF TGTGCCAGCAGCTTATCAGGGGGTACATACGGACAGCCCCAGCATTTT TRBD1 TRBV7-2 - TRBJ1-5
CASSYKAGEYEQYF TGTGCCAGCAGTTACAAAGCGGGGGAATACGAGCAGTACTTC TRBD2 TRBV6-5 - TRBJ2-7
CASSYSTGPSYEQYF TGTGCCAGCAGTTACTCGACGGGACCTTCCTACGAGCAGTACTTC - TRBV6-6 - TRBJ2-7
CASSPSGGSGKNIQYF TGTGCCAGCAGCCCCAGTGGTGGGTCGGGCAAAAACATTCAGTACTTC - TRBV5-4 - TRBJ2-4
CASSLDSETQYF TGCGCCAGCAGCTTGGATTCGGAGACCCAGTACTTC - TRBV5-1 - TRBJ2-5